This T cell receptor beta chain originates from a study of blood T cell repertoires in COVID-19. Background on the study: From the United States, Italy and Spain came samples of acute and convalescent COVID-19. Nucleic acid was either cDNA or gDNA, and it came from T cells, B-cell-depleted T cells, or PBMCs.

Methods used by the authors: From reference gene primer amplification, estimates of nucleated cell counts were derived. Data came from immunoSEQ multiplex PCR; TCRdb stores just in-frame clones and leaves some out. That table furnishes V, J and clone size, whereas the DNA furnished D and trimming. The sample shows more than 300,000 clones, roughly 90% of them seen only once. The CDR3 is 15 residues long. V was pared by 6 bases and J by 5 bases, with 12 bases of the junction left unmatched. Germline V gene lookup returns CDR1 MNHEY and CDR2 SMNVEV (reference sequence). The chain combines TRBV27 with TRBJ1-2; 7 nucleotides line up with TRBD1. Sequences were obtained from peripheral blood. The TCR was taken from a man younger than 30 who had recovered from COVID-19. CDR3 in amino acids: CASSLAGQVGYGYTF. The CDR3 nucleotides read TGTGCCAGCAGCCTCGCCGGACAGGTTGGGTATGGCTACACCTTC.